This T cell receptor (beta chain) originates from a study of blood T cell repertoires in COVID-19. Some clones are missing from TCRdb's copy, which holds only in-frame ones; the method was immunoSEQ multiplex PCR. Of about 500,000 clones listed, roughly nine tenths are singletons. Cohort assignment relied on participant-reported clinical history. The CDR3 is 17 residues long. Germline CDR1 SGHTA, CDR2 FQGTGA. Trimming stripped 1 base from V and 2 bases from J, with 17 bases between. V is TRBV7-3 and J is TRBJ1-1; no definite D call. The receptor's source is a woman in her late teens or twenties who had recovered from COVID-19. The sample comprised PBMCs or T cells enriched from blood (not recorded which). CDR3 amino acids: CASSLNPGEGLNTEAFF. DNA of the CDR3: TGTGCCAGCAGCTTAAACCCCGGGGAAGGCCTAAACACTGAAGCTTTCTTT. Looking up the rest from reference TRBV7-3 and TRBJ1-1 gives the full variable domain: GAGVSQTPSNKVTEKGKYVELRCDPISGHTALYWYRQSLGQGPEFLIYFQGTGAADDSGLPNDRFFAVRPEGSVSTLKIQRTERGDSAVYLCASSLNPGEGLNTEAFFGQGTRLTVV.